A single sample gave rise to the 2 T cell receptor beta chains below, sequenced in a study of T-cell memory formation after mild COVID-19 (dated by TCRdb to about 2021). Preparation of the library involved 5' RACE. The sequencer listed for this sample is Illumina NovaSeq 6000. TCRdb handled the public reads itself, with Q25 trimming in fastp and clone calling in MiXCR, and kept productive beta chains. Identical CDR3 proteins give one entry, which carries the most common genes and DNA. The sample has fewer than 250,000 distinct CDR3 sequences on record, about a sixth of them singletons. The ten largest clones represent roughly 2.3% of the sample. Input material: PBMCs or a T cell subset sorted from them (not recorded which). These receptors originate from an adult woman who had mild COVID-19 (a few samples of this study predate the infection). The sample titles of this study are shuffled in the database, so cell type and time point are left out; the donor was told from shared clones.

In this sample, this clonotype turned up a few times. V and J are TRBV7-2 and TRBJ1-5; possibly TRBD1 for D (5 bases). This CDR3 is 15 amino acids long. Trimming left V 2 bases short and J 1 base short, with 9 bases between. CDR1 is SGHTA and CDR2 is FQGNSA in the germline V gene. This chain's CDR3 is CASSLSGNSNQPQHF. In DNA, the CDR3 is TGTGCCAGCAGCTTATCAGGGAACAGCAATCAGCCCCAGCATTTT.

This clonotype was found a few times. The chain uses TRBV7-6 and TRBJ2-5; D might be TRBD2 (6 bases). The CDR3 is 14 residues long. Germline-derived CDR1 and CDR2 are SGHVS and FNYEAQ. The V gene lost 5 bases and the J gene lost 3 bases, with 13 bases spanning the gap. Written as DNA, the CDR3 is TGTGCCAGCAGCCCTCGGGACTCTAAAGAGACCCAGTACTTC. Translated, it gives CASSPRDSKETQYF.